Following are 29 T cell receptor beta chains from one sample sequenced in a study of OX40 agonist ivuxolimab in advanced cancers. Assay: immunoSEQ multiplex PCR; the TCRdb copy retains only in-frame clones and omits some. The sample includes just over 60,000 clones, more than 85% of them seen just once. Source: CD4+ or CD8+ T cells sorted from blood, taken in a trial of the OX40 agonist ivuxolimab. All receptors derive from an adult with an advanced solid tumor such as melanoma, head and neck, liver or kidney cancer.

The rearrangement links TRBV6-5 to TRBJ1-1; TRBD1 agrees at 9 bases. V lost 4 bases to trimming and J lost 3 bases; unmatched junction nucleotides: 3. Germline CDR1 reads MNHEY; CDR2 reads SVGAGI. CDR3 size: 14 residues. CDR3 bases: TGTGCCAGCAGTTCGGGGACAGGGCACACTGAAGCTTTCTTT. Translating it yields CASSSGTGHTEAFF.

The CDR3 region is CASSLVGLAGDYEQYF. CDR3 sequence (DNA): TGTGCCAGCAGCTTAGTGGGGCTAGCGGGAGACTACGAGCAGTACTTC. J is TRBJ2-7 and V is TRBV11-2, with 10 bases matching TRBD2. J gave up 3 bases and V 1 base, and 6 bases lay outside the gene matches. Germline V gene data show CDR1 as SGHAT and CDR2 as FQNNGV. This CDR3 is 16 amino acids long.

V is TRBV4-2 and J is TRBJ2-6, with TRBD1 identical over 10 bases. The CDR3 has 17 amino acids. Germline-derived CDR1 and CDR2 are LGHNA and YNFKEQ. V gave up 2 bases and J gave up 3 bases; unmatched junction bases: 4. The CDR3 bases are TGTGCCAGCAGCCAATCCGGGACAGGGGTTGGGGCCAACGTCCTGACTTTC. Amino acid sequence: CASSQSGTGVGANVLTF.

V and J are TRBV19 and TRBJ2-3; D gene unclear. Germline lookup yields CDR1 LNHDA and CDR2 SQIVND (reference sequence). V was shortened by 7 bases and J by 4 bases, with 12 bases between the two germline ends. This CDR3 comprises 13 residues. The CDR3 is CASKGRLSDTQYF. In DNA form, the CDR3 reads TGTGCCAGTAAGGGCAGGCTATCAGATACGCAGTATTTT. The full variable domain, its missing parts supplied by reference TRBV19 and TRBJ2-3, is DGGITQSPKYLFRKEGQNVTLSCEQNLNHDAMYWYRQDPGQGLRLIYYSQIVNDFQKGDIAEGYSVSREKKESFPLTVTSAQKNPTAFYLCASKGRLSDTQYFGPGTRLTVL.

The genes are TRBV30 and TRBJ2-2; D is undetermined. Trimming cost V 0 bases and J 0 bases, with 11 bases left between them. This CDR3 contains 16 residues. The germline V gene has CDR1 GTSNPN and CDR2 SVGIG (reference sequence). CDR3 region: CAWSVNSLANTGELFF. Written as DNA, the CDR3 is TGTGCCTGGAGTGTAAACTCTCTTGCGAACACCGGGGAGCTGTTTTTT.

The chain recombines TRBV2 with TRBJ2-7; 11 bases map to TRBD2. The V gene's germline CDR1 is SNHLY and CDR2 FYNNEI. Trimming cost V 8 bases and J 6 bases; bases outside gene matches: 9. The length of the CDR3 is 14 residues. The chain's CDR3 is CASGTGTSGVEQYF. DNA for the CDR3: TGTGCCAGCGGAACCGGGACTAGCGGTGTCGAGCAGTACTTC. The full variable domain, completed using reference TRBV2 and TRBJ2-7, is EPEVTQTPSHQVTQMGQEVILRCVPISNHLYFYWYRQILGQKVEFLVSFYNNEISEKSEIFDDQFSVERPDGSNFTLKIRSTKLEDSAMYFCASGTGTSGVEQYFGPGTRLTVT.

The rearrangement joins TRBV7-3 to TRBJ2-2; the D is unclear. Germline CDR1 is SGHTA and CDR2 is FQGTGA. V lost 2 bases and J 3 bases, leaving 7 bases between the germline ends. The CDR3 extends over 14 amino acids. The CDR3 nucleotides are TGTGCCAGCAGCTTAGTGTTTGACACCGGGGAGCTGTTTTTT. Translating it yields CASSLVFDTGELFF. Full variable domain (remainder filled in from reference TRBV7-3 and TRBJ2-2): GAGVSQTPSNKVTEKGKYVELRCDPISGHTALYWYRQSLGQGPEFLIYFQGTGAADDSGLPNDRFFAVRPEGSVSTLKIQRTERGDSAVYLCASSLVFDTGELFFGEGSRLTVL.

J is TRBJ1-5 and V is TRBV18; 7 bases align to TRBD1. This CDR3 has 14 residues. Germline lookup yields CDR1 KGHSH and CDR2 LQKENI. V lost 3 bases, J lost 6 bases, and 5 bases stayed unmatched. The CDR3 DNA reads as TGTGCCAGCTCACCCGACAGGGAAGGTCAGCCCCAGCATTTT. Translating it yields CASSPDREGQPQHF.

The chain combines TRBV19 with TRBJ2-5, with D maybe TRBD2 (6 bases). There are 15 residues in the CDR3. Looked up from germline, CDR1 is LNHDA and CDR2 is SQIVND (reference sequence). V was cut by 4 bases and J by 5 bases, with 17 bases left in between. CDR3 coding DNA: TGTGCCAGTAGTAATACTGGCGGGAATCGGGAGACCCAGTACTTC. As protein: CASSNTGGNRETQYF.

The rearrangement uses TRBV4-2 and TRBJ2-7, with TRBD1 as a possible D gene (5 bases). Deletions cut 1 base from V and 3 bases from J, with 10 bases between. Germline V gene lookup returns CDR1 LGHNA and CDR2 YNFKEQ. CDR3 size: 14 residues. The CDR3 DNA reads TGTGCCAGCAGCCAAGGACAGTCTTTCTACGAGCAGTACTTC. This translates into CASSQGQSFYEQYF.

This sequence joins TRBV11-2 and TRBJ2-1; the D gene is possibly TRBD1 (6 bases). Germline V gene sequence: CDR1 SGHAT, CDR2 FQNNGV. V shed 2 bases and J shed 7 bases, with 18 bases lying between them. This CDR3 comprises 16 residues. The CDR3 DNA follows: TGTGCCAGCAGCTTACTACAGGGCAATGGGATGAATGAGCAGTTCTTC. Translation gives CASSLLQGNGMNEQFF.

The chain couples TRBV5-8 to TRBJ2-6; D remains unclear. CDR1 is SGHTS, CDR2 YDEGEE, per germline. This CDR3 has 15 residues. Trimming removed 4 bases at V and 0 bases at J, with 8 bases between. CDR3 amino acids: CASSPLSSGANVLTF. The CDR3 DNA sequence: TGTGCCAGCAGCCCCCTCTCCTCTGGGGCCAACGTCCTGACTTTC.

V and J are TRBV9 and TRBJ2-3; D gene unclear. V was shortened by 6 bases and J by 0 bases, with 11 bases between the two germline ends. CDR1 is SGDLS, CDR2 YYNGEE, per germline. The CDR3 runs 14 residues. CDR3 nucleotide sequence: TGTGCCAGCAACATAGCAGCTAGCACAGATACGCAGTATTTT. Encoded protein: CASNIAASTDTQYF.

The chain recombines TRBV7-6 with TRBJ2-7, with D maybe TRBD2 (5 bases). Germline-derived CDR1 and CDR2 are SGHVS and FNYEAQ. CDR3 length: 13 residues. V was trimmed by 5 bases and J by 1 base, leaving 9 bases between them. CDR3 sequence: CASSPLVSYEQYF. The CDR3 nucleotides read TGTGCCAGCAGCCCACTAGTATCCTACGAGCAGTACTTC.

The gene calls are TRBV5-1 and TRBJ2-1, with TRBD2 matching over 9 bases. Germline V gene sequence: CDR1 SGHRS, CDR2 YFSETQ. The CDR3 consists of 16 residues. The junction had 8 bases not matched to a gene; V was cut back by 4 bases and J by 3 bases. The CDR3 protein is CASSGASSGVYNEQFF. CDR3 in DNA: TGCGCCAGCAGCGGCGCCTCTAGCGGGGTCTACAATGAGCAGTTCTTC.

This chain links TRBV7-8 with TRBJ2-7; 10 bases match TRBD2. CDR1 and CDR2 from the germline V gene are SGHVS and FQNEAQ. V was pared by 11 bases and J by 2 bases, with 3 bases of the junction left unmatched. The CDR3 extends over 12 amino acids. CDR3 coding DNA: TGTGCCGTAGCGGGAGGTCCCTACGAGCAGTACTTC. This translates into CAVAGGPYEQYF.

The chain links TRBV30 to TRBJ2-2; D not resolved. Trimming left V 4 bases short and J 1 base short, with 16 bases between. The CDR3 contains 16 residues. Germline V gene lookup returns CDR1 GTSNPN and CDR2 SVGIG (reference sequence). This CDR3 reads CAWTAALNGNTGELFF. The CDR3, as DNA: TGTGCCTGGACGGCAGCCCTAAACGGGAACACCGGGGAGCTGTTTTTT.

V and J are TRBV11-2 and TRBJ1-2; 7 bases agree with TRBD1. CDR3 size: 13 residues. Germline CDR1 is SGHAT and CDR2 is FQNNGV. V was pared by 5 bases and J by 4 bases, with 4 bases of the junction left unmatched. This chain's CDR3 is CASSPGTVYGYTF. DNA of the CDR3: TGTGCCAGCAGCCCCGGGACAGTCTATGGCTACACCTTC.

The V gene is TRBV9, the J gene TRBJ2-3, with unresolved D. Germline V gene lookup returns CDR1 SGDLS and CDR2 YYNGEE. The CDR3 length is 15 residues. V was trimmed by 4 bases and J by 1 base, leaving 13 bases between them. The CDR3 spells CASSPNPLGTDTQYF. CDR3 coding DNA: TGTGCCAGCAGCCCTAACCCACTCGGCACAGATACGCAGTATTTT.

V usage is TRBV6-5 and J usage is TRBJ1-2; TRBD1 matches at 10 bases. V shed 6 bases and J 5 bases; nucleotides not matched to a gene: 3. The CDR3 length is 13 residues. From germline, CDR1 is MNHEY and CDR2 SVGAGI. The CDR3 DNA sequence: TGTGCCAGCAGGCGGGACAGGGGTTATGGCTACACCTTC. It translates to CASRRDRGYGYTF.

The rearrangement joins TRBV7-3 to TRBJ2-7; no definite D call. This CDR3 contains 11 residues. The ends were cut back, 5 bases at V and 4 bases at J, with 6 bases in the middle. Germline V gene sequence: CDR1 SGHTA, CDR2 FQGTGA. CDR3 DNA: TGTGCCAGCAGCGCCAAGTACGAGCAGTACTTC. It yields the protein CASSAKYEQYF.

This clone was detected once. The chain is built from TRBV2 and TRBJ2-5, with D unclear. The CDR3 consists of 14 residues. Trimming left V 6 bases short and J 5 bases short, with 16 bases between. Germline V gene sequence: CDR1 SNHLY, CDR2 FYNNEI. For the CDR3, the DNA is TGTGCCAGCAGGGCACGCAGGAGTACGGAGACCCAGTACTTC. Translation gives CASRARRSTETQYF.

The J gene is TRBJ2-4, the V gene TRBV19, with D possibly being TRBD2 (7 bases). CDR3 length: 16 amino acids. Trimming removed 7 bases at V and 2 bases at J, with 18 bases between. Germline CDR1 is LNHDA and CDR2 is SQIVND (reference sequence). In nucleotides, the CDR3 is TGTGCCAGTACCGATGCGGGGGCCTGGTCCAAAAACATTCAGTACTTC. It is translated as CASTDAGAWSKNIQYF.

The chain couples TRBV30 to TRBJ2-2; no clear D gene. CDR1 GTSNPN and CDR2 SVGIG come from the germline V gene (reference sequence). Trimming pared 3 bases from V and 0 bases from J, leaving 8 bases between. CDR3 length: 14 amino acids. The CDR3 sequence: CAWRVSANTGELFF. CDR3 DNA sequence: TGTGCCTGGAGGGTGAGCGCGAACACCGGGGAGCTGTTTTTT.

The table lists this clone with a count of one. This CDR3 reads CASSSGTEAFF. CDR3 DNA sequence: TGTGCCAGCAGTTCAGGGACTGAAGCTTTCTTT. The chain uses TRBV6-5 and TRBJ1-1; a weak D match, TRBD1 (5 bases). Germline V gene sequence: CDR1 MNHEY, CDR2 SVGAGI. The CDR3 contains 11 residues. Deletions cut 4 bases from V and 5 bases from J, with 5 bases between.

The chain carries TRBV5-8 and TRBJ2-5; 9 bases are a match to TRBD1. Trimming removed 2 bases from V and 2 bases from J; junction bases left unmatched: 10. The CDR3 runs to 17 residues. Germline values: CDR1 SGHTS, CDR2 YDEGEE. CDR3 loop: CASSLARDRVFQETQYF. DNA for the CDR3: TGTGCCAGCAGCTTAGCCCGGGACAGGGTGTTTCAAGAGACCCAGTACTTC.

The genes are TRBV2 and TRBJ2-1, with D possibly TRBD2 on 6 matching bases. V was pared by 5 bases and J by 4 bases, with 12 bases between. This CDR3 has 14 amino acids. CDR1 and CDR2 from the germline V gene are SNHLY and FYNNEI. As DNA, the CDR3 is TGTGCCAGCAGTTTCGGGACTTCTTACAATGAGCAGTTCTTC. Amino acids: CASSFGTSYNEQFF.

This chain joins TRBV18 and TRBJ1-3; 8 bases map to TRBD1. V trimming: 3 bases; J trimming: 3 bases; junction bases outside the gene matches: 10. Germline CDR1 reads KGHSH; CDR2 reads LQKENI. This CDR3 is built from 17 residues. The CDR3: CASSPPSAGGVGNTIYF. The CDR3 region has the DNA TGTGCCAGCTCACCCCCCTCGGCAGGGGGCGTTGGAAACACCATATATTTT.

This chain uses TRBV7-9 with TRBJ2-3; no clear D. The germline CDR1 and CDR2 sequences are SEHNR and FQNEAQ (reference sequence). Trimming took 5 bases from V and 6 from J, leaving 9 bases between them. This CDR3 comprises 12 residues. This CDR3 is CASSPVTDTQYF. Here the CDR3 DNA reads TGTGCCAGCAGCCCGGTCACGGATACGCAGTATTTT. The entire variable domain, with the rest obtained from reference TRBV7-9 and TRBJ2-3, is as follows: DTGVSQNPRHKITKRGQNVTFRCDPISEHNRLYWYRQTLGQGPEFLTYFQNEAQLEKSRLLSDRFSAERPKGSFSTLEIQRTEQGDSAMYLCASSPVTDTQYFGPGTRLTVL.